This T cell receptor beta chain was profiled in a study of Ad26.COV2.S vaccination and SARS-CoV-2 variants. The germline V gene has CDR1 SGHDT and CDR2 YYEEEE. CDR3 length: 17 amino acids. V dropped 3 bases and J dropped 8 bases, with 26 bases sitting between them. Treatment meaning: around 19 received Ad26.COV2.S at low or high dose, single or two shots; about 5 received placebo; per-sample allocation not given. Specimens were obtained on day 63 following the first vaccine or placebo injection. Clones were read by immunoSEQ multiplex PCR, and TCRdb kept only the in-frame ones, dropping some. The repertoire holds about 410,000 clones, with 70% to 90% as singletons.

The sequence derives from a person between 18 and 65 years old who received the Ad26.COV2.S COVID-19 vaccine or a placebo. The rearrangement uses TRBV5-6 and TRBJ1-2; D possibly corresponds to TRBD1 (6 bases). The specimen comprised peripheral blood, sampled in a trial of Ad26.COV2.S vaccine versus placebo. In DNA form, the CDR3 reads TGTGCCAGCAGCTGGGGGCAGAGACTCTTCACCGGGAGGGGCTACACCTTC. This codes for CASSWGQRLFTGRGYTF.